The clone carrying this T cell receptor (beta chain) showed up many times. TCRdb analysed the reads with MiXCR anew, one entry per CDR3 protein. The table shows roughly 3,800 distinct CDR3 sequences, with roughly a tenth occurring only once. Germline-derived CDR1 and CDR2 are MGHRA and YSYEKL. The CDR3 consists of 16 residues. The ends lost 2 bases at V and 12 bases at J; junction bases unmatched: 14. Sequencing was done on a sample of CD4+ T cells from synovial fluid. J is TRBJ2-1 and V is TRBV4-1, with TRBD1 matching 9 bases. This sequence originates from a human donor with rheumatoid arthritis. The CDR3 DNA sequence: TGCGCCAGCAGCCAACCCCCAGGACAGGGGCTTGGTGGGCAGTTCTTC. Translating it yields CASSQPPGQGLGGQFF.